This TCR beta chain was observed in a study of CD8 T cells in ankylosing spondylitis. Study-level points and caveats: Within ankylosing spondylitis blood, a TCR beta motif made up of seven to nine highly homologous variants appeared to be characteristic. Both synovial fluid and blood in reactive arthritis had previously been reported to carry some motif variants.

TCRdb ran MiXCR on the 5' RACE reads and lists one entry per CDR3 protein. The table lists under 200,000 distinct CDR3 sequences, roughly 10% of them singletons, with over 12% in the top ten. CDR1 is SGHVS, CDR2 FNYEAQ, per germline. The CDR3 covers 16 residues. The V and J ends lost 5 bases and 7 bases, in that order; junction bases with no gene match: 14. On this clonotype: Its antigen is not identified.

The origin of this receptor is a female donor with ankylosing spondylitis or in good health (not recorded which). Sequencing was done on a sample of blood, either unsorted or a sorted T cell fraction (not recorded which). The V call is TRBV7-6, the J call TRBJ2-5; TRBD1 aligns across 9 bases. CDR3 sequence (DNA): TGTGCCAGCAGCGAGCGTACAGGGGGCGGGGGTCGGACCCAGTACTTC. Amino acid sequence: CASSERTGGGGRTQYF.